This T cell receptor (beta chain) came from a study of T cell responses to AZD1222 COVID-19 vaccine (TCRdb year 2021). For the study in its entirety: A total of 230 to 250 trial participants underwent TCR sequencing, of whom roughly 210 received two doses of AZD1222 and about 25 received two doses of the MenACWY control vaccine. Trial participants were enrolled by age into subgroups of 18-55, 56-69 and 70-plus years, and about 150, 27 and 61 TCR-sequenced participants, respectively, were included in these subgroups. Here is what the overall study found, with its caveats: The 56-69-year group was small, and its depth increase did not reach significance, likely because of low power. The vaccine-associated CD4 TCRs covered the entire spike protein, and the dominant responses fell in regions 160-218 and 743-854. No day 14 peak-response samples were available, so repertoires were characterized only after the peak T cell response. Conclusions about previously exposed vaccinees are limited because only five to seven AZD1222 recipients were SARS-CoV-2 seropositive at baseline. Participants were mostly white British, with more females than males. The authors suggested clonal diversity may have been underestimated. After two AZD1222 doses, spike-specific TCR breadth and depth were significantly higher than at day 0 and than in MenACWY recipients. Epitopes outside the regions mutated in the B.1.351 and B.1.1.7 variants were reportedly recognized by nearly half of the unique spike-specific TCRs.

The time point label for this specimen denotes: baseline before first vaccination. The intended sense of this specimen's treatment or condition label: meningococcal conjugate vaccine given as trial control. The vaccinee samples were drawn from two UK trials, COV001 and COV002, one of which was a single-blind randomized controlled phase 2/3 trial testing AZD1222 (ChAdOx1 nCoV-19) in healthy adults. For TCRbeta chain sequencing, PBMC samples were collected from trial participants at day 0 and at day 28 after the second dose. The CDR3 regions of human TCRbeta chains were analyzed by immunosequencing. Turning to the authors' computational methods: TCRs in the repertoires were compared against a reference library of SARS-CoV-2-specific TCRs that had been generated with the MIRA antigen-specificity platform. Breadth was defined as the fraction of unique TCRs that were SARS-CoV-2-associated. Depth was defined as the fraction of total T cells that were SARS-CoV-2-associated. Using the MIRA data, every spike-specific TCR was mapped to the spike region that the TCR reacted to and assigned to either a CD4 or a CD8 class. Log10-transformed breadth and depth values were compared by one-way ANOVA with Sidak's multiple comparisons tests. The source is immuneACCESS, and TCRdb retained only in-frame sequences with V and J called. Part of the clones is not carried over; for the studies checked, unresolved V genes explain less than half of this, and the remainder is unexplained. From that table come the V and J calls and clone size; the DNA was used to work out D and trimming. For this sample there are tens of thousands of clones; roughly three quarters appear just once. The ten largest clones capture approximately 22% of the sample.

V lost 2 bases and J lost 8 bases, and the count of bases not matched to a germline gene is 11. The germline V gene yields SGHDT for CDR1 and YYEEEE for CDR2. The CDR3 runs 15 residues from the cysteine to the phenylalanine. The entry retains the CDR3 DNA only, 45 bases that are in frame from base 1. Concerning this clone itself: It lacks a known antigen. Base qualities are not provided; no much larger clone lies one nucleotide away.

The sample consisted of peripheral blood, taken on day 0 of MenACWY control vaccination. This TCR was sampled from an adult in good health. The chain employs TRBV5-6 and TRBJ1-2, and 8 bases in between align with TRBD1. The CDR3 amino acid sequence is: CASSFDRGGLEGYTF. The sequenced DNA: TGTGCCAGCAGCTTTGACAGGGGAGGTTTGGAAGGCTACACCTTC. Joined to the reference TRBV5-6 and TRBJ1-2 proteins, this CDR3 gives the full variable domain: DAGVTQSPTHLIKTRGQQVTLRCSPKSGHDTVSWYQQALGQGPQFIFQYYEEEERQRGNFPDRFSGHQFPNYSSELNVNALLLGDSALYLCASSFDRGGLEGYTFGSGTRLTVV.